This T cell receptor (beta chain) is from a study of T-cell memory formation after mild COVID-19. Whole-study findings and limits: Clones shrinking from day 15 to 85 showed even CD4/CD8 mixes; later expanders tilted CD4+. Clones from the second wave (peaking day 37) had unconfirmed SARS-CoV-2 specificity. The appearance of some responding clones in pre-infection memory suggested that cross-reactive memory joined.

Trimming left V 0 bases short and J 5 bases short, with 10 bases between. This CDR3 has 14 amino acids. Germline V gene lookup returns CDR1 LGHDT and CDR2 YNNKEL (reference sequence). A note on this clonotype: Its antigen is as yet unknown.

Constant-segment primers and 5'RACE yielded cDNA libraries for TCR alpha and TCR beta, each carrying sample barcodes and UMIs. In TCRdb, the 5' RACE reads were re-called with MiXCR into one record per CDR3 protein. The repertoire holds some 340,000 distinct CDR3 sequences, with over 10% as singletons. The chain links TRBV3-1 to TRBJ1-1; a weak D match, TRBD1 (5 bases). The clonotype was recovered from a man between 18 and 29 years old who had mild COVID-19 (a few samples of this study predate the infection). Cell type and time point are not known. Sequencing was carried out using PBMCs or a T cell subset sorted from them (not recorded which). The CDR3 here is CASSQETAYTEAFF. CDR3 bases: TGTGCCAGCAGCCAAGAGACAGCTTATACTGAAGCTTTCTTT.